This entry lists 8 T cell receptor beta chains sequenced from one sample in a study of identifying expanded T cells in peripheral blood. Repertoires were generated with immunoSEQ multiplex PCR, while TCRdb's copy carries only in-frame clones and drops some. This sample has some 99,000 clones, with about 88% found just once. The material sequenced was blood. The receptors stem from a person aged 18 to 69 in good health.

This CDR3 is CASSFVDRGDTQYF. Here the CDR3 DNA reads TGCGCCAGCAGCTTTGTGGACAGGGGAGATACGCAGTATTTT. The chain joins TRBV5-1 to TRBJ2-3, with 9 bases fitting TRBD1. The CDR3 runs 14 residues. V dropped 2 bases and J dropped 5; count of bases not matched to a gene: 3. The germline gives CDR1 SGHRS, CDR2 YFSETQ.

The chain recombines TRBV7-8 with TRBJ2-7; no clear D gene. Trimming took off 6 bases at V and 5 bases at J, with 5 bases between the two ends. The CDR3 length is 10 residues. The germline V gene has CDR1 SGHVS and CDR2 FQNEAQ. The CDR3, as DNA: TGTGCCAGCAGTACAGACGAGCAGTACTTC. It specifies CASSTDEQYF.

The genes are TRBV28 and TRBJ2-7, with D perhaps TRBD1 (6 bases). Germline V gene sequence: CDR1 MDHEN, CDR2 SYDVKM. V was cut by 5 bases and J by 0 bases, with 11 bases left in between. This CDR3 has 14 amino acids. CDR3 loop: CASSGIRGSYEQYF. Written as DNA, the CDR3 is TGTGCCAGCAGTGGGATCAGGGGCTCCTACGAGCAGTACTTC.

The rearrangement links TRBV10-3 to TRBJ2-5, with 12 bases that match TRBD1. CDR1 ENHRY and CDR2 SYGVKD come from the germline V gene. This CDR3 region has 16 residues. V lost 4 bases to trimming and J lost 2 bases; unmatched junction nucleotides: 5. The CDR3 loop reads CAISGGTGGPQETQYF. CDR3 in DNA: TGTGCCATCAGTGGGGGGACAGGGGGCCCTCAAGAGACCCAGTACTTC.

The V gene is TRBV29-1, the J gene TRBJ2-1, with 8 positions matching TRBD1. There are 13 residues in the CDR3. Per the germline V gene, CDR1 is SQVTM and CDR2 is ANQGSEA. Losses at the gene ends were 4 bases for V and 5 bases for J; bases not matched to a gene: 4. In DNA form, the CDR3 reads TGCAGCGTTGTTTACAGGGGGGACAATGAGCAGTTCTTC. Protein: CSVVYRGDNEQFF.

The chain couples TRBV5-1 to TRBJ2-7, with 7 bases identical to TRBD2. The trim removed 3 bases at V and 0 bases at J, leaving 3 bases unmatched. CDR1 and CDR2 from the germline V gene are SGHRS and YFSETQ. The CDR3 has 14 residues. The CDR3 region is CASSSSGSSYEQYF. The CDR3 DNA sequence: TGCGCCAGCAGCTCTAGCGGAAGCTCCTACGAGCAGTACTTC.

The chain is built from TRBV5-1 and TRBJ2-2; 8 bases match TRBD2. V was pared by 4 bases and J by 0 bases, with 2 bases of the junction left unmatched. Germline-derived CDR1 and CDR2 are SGHRS and YFSETQ. CDR3 length: 15 amino acids. The CDR3: CASSPSGPNTGELFF. In nucleotides, the CDR3 is TGCGCCAGCAGCCCTAGCGGGCCGAACACCGGGGAGCTGTTTTTT.

This clone has just one count. The chain joins TRBV6-5 to TRBJ1-1; TRBD1 matches 8 bases. The CDR3 length is 15 residues. In germline, CDR1 is MNHEY, CDR2 SVGAGI. The V and J ends lost 7 bases and 5 bases, in that order; junction bases with no gene match: 12. The CDR3 spells CASNPPAGGITEAFF. CDR3 nucleotides: TGTGCCAGCAACCCCCCCGCAGGGGGCATAACTGAAGCTTTCTTT.